The T cell receptor beta chain under discussion was sequenced for a study of radiotherapy plus CTLA-4 blockade in lung cancer. About this clone: Its antigen remains unknown.

General study points: Reported findings show early blood T cell clone dynamics, with interferon-beta, best predicted response. Following radiotherapy plus ipilimumab, tumor-derived TCR clones expanded in the blood.

The CDR3 loop spans 13 amino acids. Germline CDR1 GTSNPN, CDR2 SVGIG (reference sequence). V lost 0 bases and J lost 4, with 9 bases in between. Only in-frame clones appear in the TCRdb table, and some are missing; sequencing was by immunoSEQ multiplex PCR. The sample lists roughly 62,000 clones; roughly 77% were seen once. This clonotype was obtained from a human donor with non-small cell lung cancer who had a complete response to radiotherapy plus ipilimumab. This specimen was peripheral blood, taken from a patient treated with radiotherapy plus ipilimumab. The chain couples TRBV30 to TRBJ2-5, with D possibly matching TRBD2 (6 bases). CDR3 region: CAWSVGGRETQYF. The CDR3, as DNA: TGTGCCTGGAGTGTAGGAGGGAGAGAGACCCAGTACTTC.